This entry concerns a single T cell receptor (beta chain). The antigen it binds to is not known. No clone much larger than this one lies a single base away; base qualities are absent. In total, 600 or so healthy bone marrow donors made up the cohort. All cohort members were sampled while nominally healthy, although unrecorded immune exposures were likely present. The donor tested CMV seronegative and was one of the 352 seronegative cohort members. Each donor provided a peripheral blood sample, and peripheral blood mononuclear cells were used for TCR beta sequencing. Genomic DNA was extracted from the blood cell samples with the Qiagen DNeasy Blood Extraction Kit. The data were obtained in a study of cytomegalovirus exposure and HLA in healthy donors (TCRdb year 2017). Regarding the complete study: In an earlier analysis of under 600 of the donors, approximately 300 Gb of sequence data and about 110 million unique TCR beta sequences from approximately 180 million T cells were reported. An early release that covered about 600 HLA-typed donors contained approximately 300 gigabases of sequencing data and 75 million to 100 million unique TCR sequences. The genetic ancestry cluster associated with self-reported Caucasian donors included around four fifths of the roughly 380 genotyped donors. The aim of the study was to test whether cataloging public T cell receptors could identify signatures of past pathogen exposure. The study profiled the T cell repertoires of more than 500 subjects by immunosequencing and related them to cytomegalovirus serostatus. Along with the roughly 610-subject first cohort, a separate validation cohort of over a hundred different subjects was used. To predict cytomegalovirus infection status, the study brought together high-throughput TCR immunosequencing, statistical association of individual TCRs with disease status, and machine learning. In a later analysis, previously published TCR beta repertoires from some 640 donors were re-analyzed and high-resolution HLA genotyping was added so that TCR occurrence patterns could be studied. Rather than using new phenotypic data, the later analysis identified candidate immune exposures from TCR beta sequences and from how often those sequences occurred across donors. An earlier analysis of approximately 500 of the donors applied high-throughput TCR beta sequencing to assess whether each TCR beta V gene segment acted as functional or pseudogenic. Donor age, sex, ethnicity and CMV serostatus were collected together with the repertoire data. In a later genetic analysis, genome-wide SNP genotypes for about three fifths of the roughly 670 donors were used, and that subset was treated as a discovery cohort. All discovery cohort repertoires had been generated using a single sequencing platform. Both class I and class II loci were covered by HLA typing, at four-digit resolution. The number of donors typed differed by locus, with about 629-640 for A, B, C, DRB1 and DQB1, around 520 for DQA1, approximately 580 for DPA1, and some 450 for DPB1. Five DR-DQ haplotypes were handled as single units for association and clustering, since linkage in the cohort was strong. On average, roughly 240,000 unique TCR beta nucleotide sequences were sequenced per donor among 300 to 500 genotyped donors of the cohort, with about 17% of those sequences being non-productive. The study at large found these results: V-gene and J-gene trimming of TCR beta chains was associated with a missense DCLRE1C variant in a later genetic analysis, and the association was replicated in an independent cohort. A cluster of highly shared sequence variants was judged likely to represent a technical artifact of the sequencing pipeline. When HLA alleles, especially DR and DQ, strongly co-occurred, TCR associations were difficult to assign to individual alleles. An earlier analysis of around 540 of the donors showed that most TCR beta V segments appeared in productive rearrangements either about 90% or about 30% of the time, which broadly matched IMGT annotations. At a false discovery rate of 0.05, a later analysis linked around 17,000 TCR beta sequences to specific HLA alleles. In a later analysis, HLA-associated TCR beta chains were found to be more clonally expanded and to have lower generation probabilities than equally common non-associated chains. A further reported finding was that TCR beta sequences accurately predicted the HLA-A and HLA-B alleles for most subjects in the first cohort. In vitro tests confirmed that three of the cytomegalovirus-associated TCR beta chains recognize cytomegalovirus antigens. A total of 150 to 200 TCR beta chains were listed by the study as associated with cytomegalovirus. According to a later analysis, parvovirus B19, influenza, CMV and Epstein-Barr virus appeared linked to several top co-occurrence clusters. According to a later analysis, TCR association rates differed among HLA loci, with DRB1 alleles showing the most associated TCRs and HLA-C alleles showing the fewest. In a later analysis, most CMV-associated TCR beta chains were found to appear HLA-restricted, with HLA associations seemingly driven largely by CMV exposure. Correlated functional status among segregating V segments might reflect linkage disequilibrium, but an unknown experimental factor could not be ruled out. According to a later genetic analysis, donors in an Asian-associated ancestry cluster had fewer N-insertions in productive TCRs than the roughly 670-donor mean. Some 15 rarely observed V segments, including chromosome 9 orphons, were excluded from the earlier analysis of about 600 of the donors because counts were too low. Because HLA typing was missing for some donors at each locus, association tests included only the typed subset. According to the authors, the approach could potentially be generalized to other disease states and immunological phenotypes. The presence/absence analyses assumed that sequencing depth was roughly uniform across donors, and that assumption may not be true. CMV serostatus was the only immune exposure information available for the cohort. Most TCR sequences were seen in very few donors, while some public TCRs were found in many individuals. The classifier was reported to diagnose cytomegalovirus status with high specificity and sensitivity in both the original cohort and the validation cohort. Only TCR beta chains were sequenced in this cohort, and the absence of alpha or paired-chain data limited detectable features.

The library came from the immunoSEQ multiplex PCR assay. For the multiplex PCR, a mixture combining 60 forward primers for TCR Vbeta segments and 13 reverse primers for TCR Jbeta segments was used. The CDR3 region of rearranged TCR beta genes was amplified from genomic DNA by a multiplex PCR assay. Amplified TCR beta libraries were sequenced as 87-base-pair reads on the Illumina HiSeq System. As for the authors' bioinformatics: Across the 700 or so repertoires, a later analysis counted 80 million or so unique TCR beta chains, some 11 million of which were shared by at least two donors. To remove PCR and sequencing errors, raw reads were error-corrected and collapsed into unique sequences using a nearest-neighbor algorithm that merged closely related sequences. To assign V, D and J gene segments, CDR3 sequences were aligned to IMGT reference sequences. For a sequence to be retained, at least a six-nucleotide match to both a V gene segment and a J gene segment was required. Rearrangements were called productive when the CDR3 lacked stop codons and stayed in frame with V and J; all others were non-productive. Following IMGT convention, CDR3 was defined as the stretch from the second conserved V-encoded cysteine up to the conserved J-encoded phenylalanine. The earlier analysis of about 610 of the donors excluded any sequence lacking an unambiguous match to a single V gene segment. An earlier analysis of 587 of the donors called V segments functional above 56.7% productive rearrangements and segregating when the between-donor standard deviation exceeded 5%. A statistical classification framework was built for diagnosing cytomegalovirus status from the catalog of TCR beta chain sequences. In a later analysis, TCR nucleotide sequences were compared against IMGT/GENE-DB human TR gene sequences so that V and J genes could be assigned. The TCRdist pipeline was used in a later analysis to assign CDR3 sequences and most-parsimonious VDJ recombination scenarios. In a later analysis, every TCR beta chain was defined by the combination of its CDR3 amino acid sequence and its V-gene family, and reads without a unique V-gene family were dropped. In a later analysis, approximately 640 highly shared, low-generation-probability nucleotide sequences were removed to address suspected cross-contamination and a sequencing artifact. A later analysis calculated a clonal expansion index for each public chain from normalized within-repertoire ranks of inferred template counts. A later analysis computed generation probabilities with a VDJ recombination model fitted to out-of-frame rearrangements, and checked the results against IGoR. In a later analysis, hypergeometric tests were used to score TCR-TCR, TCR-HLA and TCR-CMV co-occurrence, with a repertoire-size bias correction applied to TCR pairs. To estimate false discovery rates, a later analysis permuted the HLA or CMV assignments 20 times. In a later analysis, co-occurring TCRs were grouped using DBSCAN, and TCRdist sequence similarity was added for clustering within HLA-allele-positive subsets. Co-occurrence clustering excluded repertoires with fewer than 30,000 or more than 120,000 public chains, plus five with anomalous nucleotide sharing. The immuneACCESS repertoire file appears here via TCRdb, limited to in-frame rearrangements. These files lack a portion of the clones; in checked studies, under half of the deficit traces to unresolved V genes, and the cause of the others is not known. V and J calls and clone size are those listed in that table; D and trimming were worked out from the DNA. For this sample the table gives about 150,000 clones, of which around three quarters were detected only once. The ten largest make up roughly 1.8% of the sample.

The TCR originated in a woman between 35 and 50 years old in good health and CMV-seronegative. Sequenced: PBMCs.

The DNA sequence is as follows: TGTGCCAGCAGTGCCACCTACGAGCAGTACTTC. This encodes CASSATYEQYF. The V gene is TRBV25-1 and the J gene is TRBJ2-7; the D gene is unclear. According to the germline V gene, CDR1 reads MGHDK and CDR2 reads SYGVNS. V drops 4 bases and J drops 2 bases, leaving 3 bases in between. CDR3 length: 11 amino acids, cysteine to phenylalanine. Only the CDR3 region is kept as DNA, spanning 33 bases read in frame from base 1.